A single sample gave rise to the 15 T cell receptor beta chains below, sequenced in a study of OX40 agonist ivuxolimab in advanced cancers. Produced via immunoSEQ multiplex PCR; TCRdb's table is partial and in-frame only. Of about 80,000 clones listed, approximately 91% are singletons. Specimen: CD4+ or CD8+ T cells sorted from blood, collected in a trial of the OX40 agonist ivuxolimab. Receptors originate from an adult with an advanced solid tumor such as melanoma, head and neck, liver or kidney cancer.

The V and J genes are TRBV19 and TRBJ2-2, with 9 bases aligning to TRBD1. In germline, CDR1 is LNHDA, CDR2 SQIVND (reference sequence). The CDR3 extends over 14 amino acids. Trimming cost V 10 bases and J 1 base; bases outside gene matches: 4. CDR3 sequence: CATTDRGNTGELFF. DNA of the CDR3: TGTGCCACCACGGACAGGGGGAACACCGGGGAGCTGTTTTTT.

The chain combines TRBV2 with TRBJ2-7, with D unresolved. The CDR3 has 14 residues. CDR1 and CDR2 (germline): SNHLY, FYNNEI. The V end was cut by 1 base, the J end by 3 bases, with 10 bases between. The CDR3 protein is CASSEVGYGYEQYF. The CDR3 DNA sequence: TGTGCCAGCAGTGAAGTTGGGTATGGCTACGAGCAGTACTTC.

The gene calls are TRBV6-5 and TRBJ1-2; D ambiguous. Trimming left V 2 bases short and J 7 bases short, with 5 bases between. There are 11 residues in the CDR3. Germline V CDR1 and CDR2: MNHEY, SVGAGI. The CDR3 reads CASSYAGGYTF. The CDR3 DNA is TGTGCCAGCAGTTACGCGGGTGGCTACACCTTC.

The chain recombines TRBV7-2 with TRBJ2-7; possibly TRBD2 for D (5 bases). Germline V gives CDR1 SGHTA, CDR2 FQGNSA. The V gene lost 1 base and the J gene lost 4 bases, with 11 bases spanning the gap. The CDR3 is made up of 14 amino acids. CDR3 residues: CASSLVRVSYEQYF. CDR3 coding DNA: TGTGCCAGCAGCTTAGTGAGGGTTTCGTACGAGCAGTACTTC.

This chain links TRBV28 with TRBJ1-2; weak D call: TRBD1 (6 bases). This CDR3 comprises 14 residues. Trimming left V 8 bases short and J 10 bases short, with 23 bases between. Germline assignment: CDR1 MDHEN and CDR2 SYDVKM. CDR3 amino acids: CASLTPGVRTDYTF. The CDR3 DNA is TGTGCCAGCCTTACCCCAGGGGTTAGAACAGACTACACCTTC.

The CDR3 sequence: CASSYGTDTQYF. DNA of the CDR3: TGCGCCAGCAGCTATGGGACAGATACGCAGTATTTT. The chain uses TRBV5-1 and TRBJ2-3; D is undetermined. V was cut by 3 bases and J by 3 bases, with 5 bases left in between. Germline lookup yields CDR1 SGHRS and CDR2 YFSETQ. The CDR3 totals 12 residues.

V usage is TRBV28 and J usage is TRBJ2-1; 7 nucleotides match TRBD1. The CDR3 consists of 14 residues. The V segment lost 8 bases and the J segment 4 bases; nucleotides outside the gene matches: 8. In germline, CDR1 is MDHEN, CDR2 SYDVKM. The CDR3 spells CASSETGPYNEQFF. The DNA for the CDR3 is TGTGCCAGCTCAGAGACAGGGCCGTACAATGAGCAGTTCTTC.

The chain links TRBV9 to TRBJ2-1; TRBD2 matches 9 bases. CDR1 and CDR2 from the germline V gene are SGDLS and YYNGEE. The trim removed 4 bases at V and 7 bases at J, leaving 12 bases unmatched. The CDR3 loop spans 16 amino acids. CDR3 amino acids: CASSILGGTSRNEQFF. In DNA form, the CDR3 reads TGTGCCAGCAGCATACTGGGGGGGACTAGCAGAAATGAGCAGTTCTTC.

This chain links TRBV5-1 with TRBJ2-7; the D call may be TRBD1 or TRBD2 (5 bases each). Germline CDR1 reads SGHRS; CDR2 reads YFSETQ. There are 14 residues in the CDR3. With 3 bases removed from V and 4 bases from J, the gap between germline ends came to 14 bases. CDR3 sequence (DNA): TGCGCCAGCAGCTCCACGGGGCTACGTTACGAGCAGTACTTC. Translated, it gives CASSSTGLRYEQYF. The whole variable domain, filled in from reference TRBV5-1 and TRBJ2-7, reads KAGVTQTPRYLIKTRGQQVTLSCSPISGHRSVSWYQQTPGQGLQFLFEYFSETQRNKGNFPGRFSGRQFSNSRSEMNVSTLELGDSALYLCASSSTGLRYEQYFGPGTRLTVT.

In its sample, this clone was seen once. CDR3 sequence reads: CASSATRPTDTQYF. CDR3 bases: TGTGCCAGCAGTGCGACCAGACCCACAGATACGCAGTATTTT. The rearrangement links TRBV6-6 to TRBJ2-3; D unclear. The CDR3 runs to 14 residues. The V end lost 5 bases, the J end lost 2 bases, and 11 bases lay between the germline ends. Germline CDR1 is MNHNY and CDR2 is SVGAGI (reference sequence).

This chain's CDR3 is CASSLPGVSETQYF. CDR3 bases: TGTGCCAGCAGCTTACCAGGGGTGTCAGAGACCCAGTACTTC. This sequence joins TRBV7-3 and TRBJ2-5; D possibly corresponds to TRBD1 (6 bases). The V gene's germline CDR1 is SGHTA and CDR2 FQGTGA. This CDR3 is 14 amino acids long. Deletions cut 2 bases from V and 4 bases from J, with 11 bases between.

The CDR3 sequence is CASSLEGVGNQPQHF. The CDR3 DNA is TGTGCCAGCAGCTTAGAGGGGGTTGGCAATCAGCCCCAGCATTTT. The chain couples TRBV7-8 to TRBJ1-5, with a tentative D call TRBD1 (6 bases). Germline-derived CDR1 and CDR2 are SGHVS and FQNEAQ. Trimming removed 1 base at V and 2 bases at J, with 9 bases between. The CDR3 is 15 residues long. The whole variable domain, remainder taken from reference TRBV7-8 and TRBJ1-5, is GAGVSQSPRYKVAKRGQDVALRCDPISGHVSLFWYQQALGQGPEFLTYFQNEAQLDKSGLPSDRFFAERPEGSVSTLKIQRTQQEDSAVYLCASSLEGVGNQPQHFGDGTRLSIL.

V usage is TRBV7-3 and J usage is TRBJ1-5, with D unresolved. The CDR3 totals 14 residues. Germline values: CDR1 SGHTA, CDR2 FQGTGA. Trimming took off 3 bases at V and 3 bases at J, with 9 bases between the two ends. CDR3 sequence: CASSLIGNNQPQHF. Written as DNA, the CDR3 is TGTGCCAGCAGCTTGATTGGGAACAATCAGCCCCAGCATTTT.

The rearrangement uses TRBV2 and TRBJ2-6; D gene uncertain. CDR3 length: 15 amino acids. CDR1 is SNHLY and CDR2 is FYNNEI in the germline V gene. Deletions cut 4 bases from V and 0 bases from J, with 7 bases between. As DNA, the CDR3 is TGTGCCAGCAGTGGGTGGGGCTCTGGGGCCAACGTCCTGACTTTC. Translating it yields CASSGWGSGANVLTF.

The chain uses TRBV28 and TRBJ2-7; 9 bases are a match to TRBD2. Losses at the gene ends were 6 bases for V and 2 bases for J; bases not matched to a gene: 8. From germline, CDR1 is MDHEN and CDR2 SYDVKM. There are 15 residues in the CDR3. CDR3 sequence (DNA): TGTGCCAGCAGGTTAGCGGGCGGGAGGGCCTACGAGCAGTACTTC. This gives the protein CASRLAGGRAYEQYF.